This is a list of T cell receptor beta chains from one sample in a study of blood T cell repertoires in COVID-19. Some clones are missing from TCRdb's copy, which holds only in-frame ones; the method was immunoSEQ multiplex PCR. This sample has some 260,000 clones, with approximately 89% found just once. Source material: peripheral blood. Receptors were obtained from a woman in her thirties with COVID-19, enrolled during active disease. The CDR3 runs from the conserved cysteine through the conserved F or W. The D gene is left open where the match is weak. Clone size is given for some rows only: seen once, a few or many times, or a class if the clone is expanded.

TRBD2	TRBJ2-3	TRBV10-3	once	TGTGCCATCAGTGAATCTAGCGGAATTGCCACAGATACGCAGTATTTT	CAISESSGIATDTQYF
TRBD2	TRBJ2-1	TRBV2	NA	TGTGCCAGCAGTGCCCTAGCGGGAACCTACAATGAGCAGTTCTTC	CASSALAGTYNEQFF
NA	TRBJ2-5	TRBV2	few	TGTGCCAGCAGCCCAGGACTGGACCAAGAGACCCAGTACTTC	CASSPGLDQETQYF
TRBD2	TRBJ2-1	TRBV29-1	NA	TGCAGCGTTGACCCATTAGCGGGAAGCTCCTACAATGAGCAGTTCTTC	CSVDPLAGSSYNEQFF
TRBD1	TRBJ2-7	TRBV27	few	TGTGCCAGCCAGGGACAGGCCTACGAGCAGTACTTC	CASQGQAYEQYF
TRBD2	TRBJ2-3	TRBV6-2/TRBV6-3	NA	TGTGCCAGCAGTTGGTCGCGAGGGGCCCGACTAGCGGACACAGATACGCAGTATTTT	CASSWSRGARLADTDTQYF
NA	TRBJ2-5	TRBV13	NA	TGTGCCAGCAGCCCAGAGGGGGCCGGGGGCCAAGAGACCCAGTACTTC	CASSPEGAGGQETQYF
TRBD2	TRBJ2-1	TRBV29-1	NA	TGCAGCGTTGAAGGAGCGGGAGGGCCCAATGAGCAGTTCTTC	CSVEGAGGPNEQFF
TRBD1	TRBJ2-7	TRBV6-6	NA	TGTGCCAGCAGTCAAGGACAGGGAGCCTACGAGCAGTACTTC	CASSQGQGAYEQYF
NA	TRBJ1-1	TRBV11-2	NA	TGTGCCAGCAGCTTAGATGCAGGGCTCAGCTCTTTTGAAGCTTTCTTT	CASSLDAGLSSFEAFF
TRBD1	TRBJ2-3	TRBV27	NA	TGTGCCAGCAGTTTACGAGGGGGCGTAGATACGCAGTATTTT	CASSLRGGVDTQYF
TRBD1	TRBJ2-4	TRBV19	NA	TGTGCCAGTAGCCCCCCGGCGGGGACAGGGGGCGTTTTGTACTTC	CASSPPAGTGGVLYF
TRBD1	TRBJ2-1	TRBV10-3	NA	TGTGCCATCAGTGAGCGGGACAGGGCCAATGAGCAGTTCTTC	CAISERDRANEQFF
TRBD2	TRBJ2-1	TRBV9	NA	TGTGCCAGCAGCTCCGGACTAGCGGGAGTCTACAATGAGCAGTTCTTC	CASSSGLAGVYNEQFF
TRBD1	TRBJ1-4	TRBV5-1	NA	TGCGCCAGCAGCTTCACAGGGGGAATTGAAAAACTGTTTTTT	CASSFTGGIEKLFF
NA	TRBJ2-4	TRBV19	NA	TGTGCCAGTAGTATTGTTAGTACAGGTAAAAACATTCAGTACTTC	CASSIVSTGKNIQYF
TRBD2	TRBJ2-1	TRBV7-9	NA	TGTGCCAGCAGCCCTACTAGCGGGAGTCTCGATGAGCAGTTCTTC	CASSPTSGSLDEQFF
TRBD1	TRBJ1-2	TRBV5-6	NA	TGTGCCAGCAGCCGGGACAGCCCCTATGGCTACACCTTC	CASSRDSPYGYTF
NA	TRBJ2-7	TRBV28	NA	TGTGCCAGCAGTTTTGCTAGCGTTTACGAGCAGTACTTC	CASSFASVYEQYF
TRBD1	TRBJ1-1	TRBV27	once	TGTGCCAGCAGTTTAAGTTCCCCGACAGGGGAAGCTTTCTTT	CASSLSSPTGEAFF
NA	TRBJ1-5	TRBV28	once	TGTGCCAGCAGTTTAAGGGGTGGCGGCAATCAGCCCCAGCATTTT	CASSLRGGGNQPQHF
NA	TRBJ2-1	TRBV19	NA	TGTGCCAGTAGTATGGGGTCCCAGCGGAATGAGCAGTTCTTC	CASSMGSQRNEQFF
NA	TRBJ2-1	TRBV6-5	NA	TGTGCCAGCAGTTCATCAGGGGGGAAGTTCTTC	CASSSSGGKFF
NA	TRBJ1-2	TRBV24-1	once	TGTGCCACCAGTGATTCTAGTACCTATGCGAGCTACACCTTC	CATSDSSTYASYTF
NA	TRBJ1-2	TRBV29-1	NA	TGCAGCGTTCTCCACTATGGCTACACCTTC	CSVLHYGYTF
NA	TRBJ1-3	TRBV19	few	TGTGCCAGTAGTATTTCTGCACTCTCTGGAAACACCATATATTTT	CASSISALSGNTIYF
TRBD1	TRBJ1-5	TRBV19	NA	TGTGCCAGTAGTACAGGACAGGGACATCAGCCCCAGCATTTT	CASSTGQGHQPQHF
TRBD1	TRBJ1-1	TRBV5-1	NA	TGCGCCAGCAGCGCGACAGGGGATAACACTGAAGCTTTCTTT	CASSATGDNTEAFF
TRBD2	TRBJ2-3	TRBV5-1	NA	TGCGCCAGCAGCTTCGTAGTAGCGGGTACAGATACGCAGTATTTT	CASSFVVAGTDTQYF
NA	TRBJ1-1	TRBV11-2	few	TGTGCCAGCAGCTTACGGGTGGGTCCGAACACTGAAGCTTTCTTT	CASSLRVGPNTEAFF
NA	TRBJ1-5	TRBV19	once	TGTGCCAGTAGGTACGCAGGGTCGAGCAATCAGCCCCAGCATTTT	CASRYAGSSNQPQHF
NA	TRBJ2-7	TRBV11-3	NA	TGTGCCAGCAGCTTAGGCAACAGTCCTACGGCGGAGCAGTACTTC	CASSLGNSPTAEQYF
TRBD1	TRBJ1-2	TRBV19	NA	TGTGCCAGTAGTCGGACAGGGGGCGTCTATGGCTACACCTTC	CASSRTGGVYGYTF
NA	TRBJ2-1	TRBV11-2	few	TGTGCCAGCAGCTTGACCGGGTACAATGAGCAGTTCTTC	CASSLTGYNEQFF
NA	TRBJ2-2	TRBV5-1	NA	TGCGCCAGCAGCTTGCGATTGAGCACCGGGGAGCTGTTTTTT	CASSLRLSTGELFF
NA	TRBJ2-7	TRBV28	NA	TGTGCCAGCACCTCCATATCAGGGCCCTACGAGCAGTACTTC	CASTSISGPYEQYF
NA	TRBJ1-1	TRBV2	few	NA	CASSTSRPPRTEAFF
NA	TRBJ1-4	TRBV21-1	NA	TGTGCCCCGCCGGGCCAGGGGGGCGAGGCTCTGTTTTTT	CAPPGQGGEALFF
TRBD1	TRBJ1-6	TRBV14	NA	TGTGCCAGCAGCCAAGGGCCGGGACAGTATAATTCACCCCTCCACTTT	CASSQGPGQYNSPLHF
NA	TRBJ1-2	TRBV6-5	once	TGTGCCAGCACCAAGGGGCATGGCTACACCTTC	CASTKGHGYTF
NA	TRBJ1-6	TRBV2	few	TGTGCCAGCAGTCCCGACGGGTTGCGTTCACCCCTCCACTTT	CASSPDGLRSPLHF
TRBD1	TRBJ2-7	TRBV27	once	TGTGCCAGCAGCTGGACAGGCGACTACGAGCAGTACTTC	CASSWTGDYEQYF
TRBD1	TRBJ1-1	TRBV5-5	NA	TGTGCCAGCAGCTCCGTTGGGACAGGGGGGCTTAACACTGAAGCTTTCTTT	CASSSVGTGGLNTEAFF
NA	TRBJ1-1	TRBV10-1	few	TGCGCCAGCGCACCTCAGGGATGGACTGAAGCTTTCTTT	CASAPQGWTEAFF
NA	TRBJ1-3	TRBV5-1	NA	TGCGCCAGCAGCGTGCAGGGGCTCTCTGGAAACACCATATATTTT	CASSVQGLSGNTIYF
NA	TRBJ1-2	TRBV10-3	once	TGTGCCATCAGTGGCGGGCGGATCTATGGCTACACCTTC	CAISGGRIYGYTF
NA	TRBJ1-1	TRBV11-2	many	TGTGCCAGCAGCTCCAATGCGCGTGTTGAAGCTTTCTTT	CASSSNARVEAFF
NA	TRBJ2-1	TRBV9	NA	TGTGCCAGCAGCGGAACTTCAGGTGGCTCCTACAATGAGCAGTTCTTC	CASSGTSGGSYNEQFF
NA	TRBJ2-1	TRBV11-3	NA	TGTGCCAGCAGCTTGGAAGCGGAGCAGTTCTTC	CASSLEAEQFF
NA	TRBJ1-2	TRBV12-3/TRBV12-4	NA	TGTGCCAGCAGTTCGGGGGGCTATGGCTACACCTTC	CASSSGGYGYTF
TRBD1	TRBJ2-1	TRBV5-4	few	TGTGCCAGCAGCTTGGCCAGAGGGGGACAGGGGGCTTATGAGCAGTTCTTC	CASSLARGGQGAYEQFF
TRBD2	TRBJ2-5	TRBV5-1	NA	TGCGCCAGCAGCTTGGATAGCGGGGGCCAAGAGACCCAGTACTTC	CASSLDSGGQETQYF
NA	TRBJ1-1	TRBV6-2/TRBV6-3	NA	TGTGCCAGCAGCTCCCCGAGGTTATTCACTGAAGCTTTCTTT	CASSSPRLFTEAFF
NA	TRBJ2-4	TRBV29-1	few	TGCAGCGTGCAACAGGGAAACATTCAGTACTTC	CSVQQGNIQYF
NA	TRBJ1-1	TRBV27	NA	TGTGCCAGCAGTTTATTTAGTAGAGGCACTGAAGCTTTCTTT	CASSLFSRGTEAFF
TRBD2	TRBJ2-2	TRBV7-8	NA	TGTGCCAGCAGCTTCTGGACTAGTGGTTTGATCACCGGGGAGCTGTTTTTT	CASSFWTSGLITGELFF
TRBD2	TRBJ2-3	TRBV7-2	NA	TGTGCCAGCAGCTTAGCGCTCTTGCGGGGGGACGATACTAGCACAGATACGCAGTATTTT	CASSLALLRGDDTSTDTQYF